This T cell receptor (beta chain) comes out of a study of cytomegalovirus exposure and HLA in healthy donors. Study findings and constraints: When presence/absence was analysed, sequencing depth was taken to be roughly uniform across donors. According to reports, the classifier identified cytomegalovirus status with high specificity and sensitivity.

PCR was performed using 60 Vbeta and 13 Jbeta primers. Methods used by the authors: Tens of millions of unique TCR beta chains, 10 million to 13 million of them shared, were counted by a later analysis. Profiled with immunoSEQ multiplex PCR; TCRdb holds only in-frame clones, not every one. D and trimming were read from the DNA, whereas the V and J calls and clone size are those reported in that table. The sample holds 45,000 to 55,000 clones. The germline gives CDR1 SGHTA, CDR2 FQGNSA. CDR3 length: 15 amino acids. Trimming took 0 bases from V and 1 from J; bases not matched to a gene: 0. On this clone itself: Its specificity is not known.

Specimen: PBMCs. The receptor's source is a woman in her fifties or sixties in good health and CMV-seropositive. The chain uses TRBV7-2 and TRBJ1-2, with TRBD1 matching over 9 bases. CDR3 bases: TGTGCCAGCAGCTTAGCGGGACAGGGTAACTATGGCTACACCTTC. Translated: CASSLAGQGNYGYTF.